This T cell receptor beta chain was sequenced for a study of T cell repertoires in cytomegalovirus infection. MiXCR, applied by TCRdb to the reads, yields one record per CDR3 protein. The data contain about 310,000 distinct CDR3 sequences, about 8.8% of them seen just once; the ten biggest clones take up more than 2.5%. V lost 1 base and J lost 5, with 11 bases in between. The CDR3 length is 14 residues. The germline CDR1 and CDR2 sequences are LNHDA and SQIVND (reference sequence). This clonotype has at least ten counts. The sequence was collected from a human donor in good health (CMV status not recorded). Some clones in this sample may be carry-over from other donors' samples. This chain uses TRBV19 with TRBJ1-1, with D uncertain. The source material was PBMCs. The CDR3 region has the DNA TGTGCCAGTAGTATAGCGGACCGGGGAACTGAAGCTTTCTTT. Its translation is CASSIADRGTEAFF.